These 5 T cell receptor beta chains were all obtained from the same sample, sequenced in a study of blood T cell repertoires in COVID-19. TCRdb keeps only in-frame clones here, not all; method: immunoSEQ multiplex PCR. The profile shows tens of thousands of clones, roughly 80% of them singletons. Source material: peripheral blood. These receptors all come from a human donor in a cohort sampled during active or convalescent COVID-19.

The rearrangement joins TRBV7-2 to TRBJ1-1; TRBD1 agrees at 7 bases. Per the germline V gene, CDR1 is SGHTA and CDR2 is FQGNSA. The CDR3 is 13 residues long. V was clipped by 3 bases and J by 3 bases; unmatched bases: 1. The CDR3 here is CASSFQGDTEAFF. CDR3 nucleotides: TGTGCCAGCAGCTTTCAGGGGGACACTGAAGCTTTCTTT.

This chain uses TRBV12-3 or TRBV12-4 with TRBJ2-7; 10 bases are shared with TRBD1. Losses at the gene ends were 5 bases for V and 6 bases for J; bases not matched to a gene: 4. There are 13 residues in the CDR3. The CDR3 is CASSPGQGGEQYF. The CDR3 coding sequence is TGTGCCAGCAGTCCTGGACAGGGGGGCGAGCAGTACTTC.

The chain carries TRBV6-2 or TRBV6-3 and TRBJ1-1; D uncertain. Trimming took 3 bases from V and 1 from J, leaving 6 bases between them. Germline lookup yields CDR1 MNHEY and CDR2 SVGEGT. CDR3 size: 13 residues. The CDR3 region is CASSYLRNTEAFF. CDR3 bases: TGTGCCAGCAGTTATCTCAGGAACACTGAAGCTTTCTTT.

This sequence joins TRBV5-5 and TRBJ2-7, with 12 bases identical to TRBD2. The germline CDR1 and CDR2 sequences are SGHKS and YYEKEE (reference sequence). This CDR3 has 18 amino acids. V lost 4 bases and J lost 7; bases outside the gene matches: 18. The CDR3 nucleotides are TGTGCCAGCAGCCCTACCCCTAGCGGGGGGGCAGCGGTCCGGGAGCAGTACTTC. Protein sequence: CASSPTPSGGAAVREQYF.

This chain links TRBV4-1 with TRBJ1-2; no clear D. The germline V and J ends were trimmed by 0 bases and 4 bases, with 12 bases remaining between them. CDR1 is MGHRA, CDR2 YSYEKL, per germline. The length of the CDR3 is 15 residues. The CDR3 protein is CASSQDLEGSYGYTF. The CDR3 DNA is TGCGCCAGCAGCCAAGATCTAGAGGGCAGCTATGGCTACACCTTC.